This T cell receptor beta chain is drawn from a study of STAT5B mutations in CD4+ large granular lymphocyte leukemia. At the level of the study: Among healthy controls, a particular HLA allele went with more CDR3 'QG' motifs.

Concerning this clone: Its specificity is unknown.

Study-wide results and limits: Without HLA matching, higher CD4+ than CD8+ T-LGLL clonality could reflect small sample size. Patient CD4-sorted repertoires looked more clonal than healthy CD4+ repertoires, even without putative leukemic clones. 8/27 top patient clones versus 2/35 control clones were TRBV06-family.

Germline values: CDR1 MNHNS, CDR2 SASEGT. Trimming cost V 8 bases and J 1 base; bases outside gene matches: 4. There are 13 residues in the CDR3. Method: immunoSEQ multiplex PCR; TCRdb's copy keeps in-frame clones and lacks some. Here the sample spans roughly 36,000 clones, more than 70% being singletons. Material: CD4+ T cells from blood buffy coats. This clonotype originated in a human donor in good health. The chain uses TRBV6-1 and TRBJ2-5; TRBD1 matches at 7 bases. DNA of the CDR3: TGTGCCAGCGAGGGACAGTTCCAAGAGACCCAGTACTTC. Protein sequence: CASEGQFQETQYF.